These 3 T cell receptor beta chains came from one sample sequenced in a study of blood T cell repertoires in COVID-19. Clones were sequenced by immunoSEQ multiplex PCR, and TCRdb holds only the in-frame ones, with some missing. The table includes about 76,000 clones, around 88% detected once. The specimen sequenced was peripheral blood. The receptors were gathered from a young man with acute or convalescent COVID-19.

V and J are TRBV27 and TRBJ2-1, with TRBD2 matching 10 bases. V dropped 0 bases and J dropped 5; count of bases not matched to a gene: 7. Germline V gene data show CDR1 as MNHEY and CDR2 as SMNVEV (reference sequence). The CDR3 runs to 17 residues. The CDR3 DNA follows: TGTGCCAGCAGTTTATCGCCTAGCGGGAGTCTGGACAATGAGCAGTTCTTC. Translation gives CASSLSPSGSLDNEQFF.

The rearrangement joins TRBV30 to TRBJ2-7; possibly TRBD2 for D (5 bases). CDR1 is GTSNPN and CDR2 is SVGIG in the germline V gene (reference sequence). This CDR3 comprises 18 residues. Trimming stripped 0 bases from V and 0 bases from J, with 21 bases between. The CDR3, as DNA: TGTGCCTGGAGTGTACCCCGGAGTAGCGTCTTTAGCTCCTACGAGCAGTACTTC. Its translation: CAWSVPRSSVFSSYEQYF.

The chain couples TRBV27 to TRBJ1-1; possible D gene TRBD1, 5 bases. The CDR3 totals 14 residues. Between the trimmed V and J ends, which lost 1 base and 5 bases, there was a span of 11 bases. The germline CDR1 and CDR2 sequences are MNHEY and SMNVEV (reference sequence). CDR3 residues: CASSLWGRGTEAFF. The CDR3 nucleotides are TGTGCCAGCAGTTTATGGGGTCGGGGGACTGAAGCTTTCTTT.